This T cell receptor (beta chain) was recorded in a study of chemoradiotherapy in HPV16-positive cancers. Study-wide results and limits: Non-HPV-specific T cells did not expand in tumors during treatment, whereas candidate HPV-specific clones and E7-related motifs did.

Repertoires were sampled repeatedly during chemoradiotherapy. On this clone: The target antigen is unknown.

Trimming removed 0 bases at V and 2 bases at J, with 9 bases between. The germline CDR1 and CDR2 sequences are SGHRS and YFSETQ. The CDR3 sequence is 15 residues long. Method: immunoSEQ multiplex PCR; TCRdb's copy keeps in-frame clones and lacks some. The sample yields about 24,000 clones, over 85% seen once. This sample comprised blood, obtained from a patient who underwent chemoradiotherapy. The clonotype originates from a human donor with HPV-associated anogenital cancer. This sequence joins TRBV5-1 and TRBJ2-1; D might be TRBD1 (6 bases). The CDR3 region is CASSLVQGPYNEQFF. CDR3 bases: TGCGCCAGCAGCTTGGTACAGGGCCCCTACAATGAGCAGTTCTTC.